A single sample gave rise to the 7 T cell receptor beta chains below, sequenced in a study of blood T cells in healthy people across ages. Primed by a sample-barcoded 5' primer and a J-beta primer mix, a second PCR proceeded for 7 to 11 cycles. Using its own MiXCR run on the 5' RACE reads, TCRdb lists one record per CDR3 protein. The data hold approximately 730,000 distinct CDR3 sequences, with 35% to 45% observed a single time. Sequencing was performed on blood. The receptors were sampled from a woman aged 55-69 years in good health.

In its sample, this clonotype was seen a few times. V is TRBV4-1 and J is TRBJ2-7, with D possibly being TRBD1 or TRBD2 (5 bases each). V gave up 0 bases and J gave up 4 bases, with 19 bases separating them. This CDR3 has 17 amino acids. Germline V gene lookup returns CDR1 MGHRA and CDR2 YSYEKL. CDR3 DNA sequence: TGCGCCAGCAGCCAAGATCGGGACGTTGAATCAGGGTACGAGCAGTACTTC. This encodes CASSQDRDVESGYEQYF.

The chain has TRBV27 and TRBJ2-3; no reliable D call. Germline V CDR1 and CDR2: MNHEY, SMNVEV (reference sequence). The CDR3 has 15 amino acids. Trimming cost V 0 bases and J 3 bases, with 10 bases left between them. CDR3 residues: CASSLSKLGTDTQYF. The CDR3 region has the DNA TGTGCCAGCAGTTTATCCAAGCTCGGGACAGATACGCAGTATTTT.

The rearrangement uses TRBV5-1 and TRBJ2-7; possibly TRBD2 for D (6 bases). Germline V lookup: CDR1 SGHRS, CDR2 YFSETQ. The CDR3 has 14 residues. Trimming took 1 base from V and 1 from J, leaving 9 bases between them. Here the CDR3 DNA reads TGCGCCAGCAGCTTGTTTGGGGGGTCCTACGAGCAGTACTTC. It specifies CASSLFGGSYEQYF.

The rearrangement joins TRBV20-1 to TRBJ2-1, with D possibly being TRBD2 (5 bases). Deletions cut 6 bases from V and 1 base from J, with 13 bases between. This CDR3 region has 14 residues. In germline, CDR1 is DFQATT, CDR2 SNEGSKA (reference sequence). The CDR3 DNA reads as TGCAGTGCCGGGGATAGCCTATCCTACAATGAGCAGTTCTTC. Amino acid sequence: CSAGDSLSYNEQFF.

DNA for the CDR3: TGCAGTGCGTGGGGCCCCGACTCCTACAATGAGCAGTACTTC. Protein sequence: CSAWGPDSYNEQYF. V usage is TRBV20-1 and J usage is TRBJ2-1; D is perhaps TRBD1 (5 bases). The DNA end lines up better with TRBJ2-7; the J call may be wrong. CDR3 length equals 14 residues. Germline lookup yields CDR1 DFQATT and CDR2 SNEGSKA (reference sequence).

The rearrangement joins TRBV20-1 to TRBJ2-1; D gene unclear. This CDR3 has 12 amino acids. The V end lost 2 bases, the J end lost 13 bases, and 15 bases lay between the germline ends. Germline CDR1 and CDR2: DFQATT and SNEGSKA (reference sequence). The CDR3, as DNA: TGCAGTGCTAGACGTAGCCAAGAGACCCAGTTCTTC. Protein sequence: CSARRSQETQFF.

This clonotype has a handful of counts. The genes are TRBV27 and TRBJ1-4; possibly TRBD1 for D (5 bases). The CDR3 has 13 amino acids. The germline CDR1 and CDR2 sequences are MNHEY and SMNVEV (reference sequence). The germline V and J ends were trimmed by 5 bases and 14 bases, with 18 bases remaining between them. The CDR3 bases are TGTGCCAGCAGTACGCAAACGGCAGGGTGGCTGTTTTTT. This sequence encodes CASSTQTAGWLFF.